This T cell receptor (beta chain) comes out of a study of T cell changes during pregnancy in multiple sclerosis. This clone was picked up one time. J was trimmed by 3 bases and V by 0 bases; bases with no gene match: 4. Germline assignment: CDR1 SGHRS and CDR2 YFSETQ. The CDR3 totals 15 residues. This table comes from immunoSEQ multiplex PCR, and its TCRdb copy is limited to in-frame clones, with some not included. The data hold about 93,000 clones, with 92% observed a single time. The specimen comprised peripheral blood, sampled after pregnancy. This chain links TRBV5-1 with TRBJ1-1; 8 bases agree with TRBD1. The receptor was derived from a female donor with multiple sclerosis, enrolled in a pregnancy study. The CDR3 DNA sequence: TGCGCCAGCAGCTTGGTAGGGACAGGTTACACTGAAGCTTTCTTT. Its translation: CASSLVGTGYTEAFF.